The entry below gives a single T cell receptor (beta chain) sequence along with its context. These data are taken from a study of blood T cell repertoires in COVID-19. Study-level background: There were acute and convalescent COVID-19 samples, and they came from the United States, Italy and Spain. Sources were T cells, B-cell-depleted T cells, or PBMCs; the material itself was cDNA or gDNA.

Source study methods: For nucleated cells, counts were estimated from reference gene primer amplification. Measured with immunoSEQ multiplex PCR; TCRdb has only the in-frame clones, and not every one. From that table come the V and J calls and clone size; the DNA was used to work out D and trimming. The sample has fewer than 50,000 clones, around four fifths seen once. Sequenced: peripheral blood. The TCR comes from a man aged 50 to 60 with active COVID-19.

The CDR3 region is CASSFSGGDGYTF. The DNA for the CDR3 is TGTGCCAGCAGCTTTTCAGGGGGAGATGGCTACACCTTC. The chain has TRBV7-9 and TRBJ1-2; TRBD1 matches at 7 bases. The length of the CDR3 is 13 residues. The trim removed 3 bases at V and 6 bases at J, leaving 4 bases unmatched. Germline V gene sequence: CDR1 SEHNR, CDR2 FQNEAQ (reference sequence).